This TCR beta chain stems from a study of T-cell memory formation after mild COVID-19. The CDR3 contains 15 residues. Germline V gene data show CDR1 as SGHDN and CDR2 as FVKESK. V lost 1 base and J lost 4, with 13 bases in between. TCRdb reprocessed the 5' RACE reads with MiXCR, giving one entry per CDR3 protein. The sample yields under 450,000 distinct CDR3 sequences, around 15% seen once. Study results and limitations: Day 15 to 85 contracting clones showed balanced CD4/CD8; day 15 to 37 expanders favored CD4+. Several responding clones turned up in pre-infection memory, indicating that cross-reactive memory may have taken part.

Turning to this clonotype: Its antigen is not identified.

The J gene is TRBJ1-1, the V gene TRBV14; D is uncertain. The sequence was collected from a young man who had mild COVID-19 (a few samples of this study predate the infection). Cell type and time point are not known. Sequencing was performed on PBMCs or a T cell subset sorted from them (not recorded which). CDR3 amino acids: CASSQARFLGTEAFF. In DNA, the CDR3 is TGTGCCAGCAGCCAAGCCCGCTTTCTTGGCACTGAAGCTTTCTTT. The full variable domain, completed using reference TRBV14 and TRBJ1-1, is EAGVTQFPSHSVIEKGQTVTLRCDPISGHDNLYWYRRVMGKEIKFLLHFVKESKQDESGMPNNRFLAERTGGTYSTLKVQPAELEDSGVYFCASSQARFLGTEAFFGQGTRLTVV.